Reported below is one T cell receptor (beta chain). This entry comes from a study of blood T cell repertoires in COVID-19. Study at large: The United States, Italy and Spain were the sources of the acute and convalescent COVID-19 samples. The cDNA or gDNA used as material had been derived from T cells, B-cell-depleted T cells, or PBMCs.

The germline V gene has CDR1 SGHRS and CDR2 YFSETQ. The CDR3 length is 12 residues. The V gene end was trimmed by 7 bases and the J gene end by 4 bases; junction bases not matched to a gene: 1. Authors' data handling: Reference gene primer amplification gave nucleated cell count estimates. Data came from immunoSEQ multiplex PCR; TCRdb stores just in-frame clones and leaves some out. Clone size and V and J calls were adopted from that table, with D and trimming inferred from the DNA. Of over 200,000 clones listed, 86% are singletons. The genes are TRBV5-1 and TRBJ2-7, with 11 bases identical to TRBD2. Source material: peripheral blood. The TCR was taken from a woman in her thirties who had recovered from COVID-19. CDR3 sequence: CASRLAGYEQYF. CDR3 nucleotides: TGCGCCAGCCGACTAGCGGGGTACGAGCAGTACTTC. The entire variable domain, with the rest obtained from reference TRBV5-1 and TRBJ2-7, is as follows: KAGVTQTPRYLIKTRGQQVTLSCSPISGHRSVSWYQQTPGQGLQFLFEYFSETQRNKGNFPGRFSGRQFSNSRSEMNVSTLELGDSALYLCASRLAGYEQYFGPGTRLTVT.